The clone carrying this TCR beta chain appeared many times. Nobody among the patients had been given any treatment before thyroid surgery. With MiXCR, TCRdb reprocessed the PCR reads. The sample has roughly 13,000 clones; around 28% are singletons. This record comes from a study of metastatic and nonmetastatic thyroid tumors. Overall study context: Repertoire data that came from the blood and tumor or nodule tissue of malignant and benign thyroid patients were compared.

Trimming took off 2 bases at V and 2 bases at J, with 3 bases between the two ends. The CDR3 covers 12 residues. Germline V lookup: CDR1 SGHNT, CDR2 YYREEE (reference sequence). This sequence was found in a female donor with papillary thyroid cancer or a benign thyroid nodule (not recorded which). Some clones in this sample may be carry-over from other donors' samples. This chain joins TRBV5-4 and TRBJ2-3; no clear D. Input material: tumor tissue. DNA of the CDR3: TGTGCCAGCAGCTTAAACACAGATACGCAGTATTTT. It yields the protein CASSLNTDTQYF.